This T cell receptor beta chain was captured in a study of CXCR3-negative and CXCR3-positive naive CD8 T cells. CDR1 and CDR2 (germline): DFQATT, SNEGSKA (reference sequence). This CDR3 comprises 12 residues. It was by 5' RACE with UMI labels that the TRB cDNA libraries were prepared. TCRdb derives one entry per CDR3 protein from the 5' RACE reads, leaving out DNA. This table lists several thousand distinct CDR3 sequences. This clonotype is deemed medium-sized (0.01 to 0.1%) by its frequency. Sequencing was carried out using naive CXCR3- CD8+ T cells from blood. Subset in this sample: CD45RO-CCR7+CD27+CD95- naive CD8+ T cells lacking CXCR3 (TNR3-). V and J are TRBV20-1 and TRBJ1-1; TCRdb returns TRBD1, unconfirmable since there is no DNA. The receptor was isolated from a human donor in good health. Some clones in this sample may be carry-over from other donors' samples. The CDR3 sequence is CSAHHPSTEAFF.